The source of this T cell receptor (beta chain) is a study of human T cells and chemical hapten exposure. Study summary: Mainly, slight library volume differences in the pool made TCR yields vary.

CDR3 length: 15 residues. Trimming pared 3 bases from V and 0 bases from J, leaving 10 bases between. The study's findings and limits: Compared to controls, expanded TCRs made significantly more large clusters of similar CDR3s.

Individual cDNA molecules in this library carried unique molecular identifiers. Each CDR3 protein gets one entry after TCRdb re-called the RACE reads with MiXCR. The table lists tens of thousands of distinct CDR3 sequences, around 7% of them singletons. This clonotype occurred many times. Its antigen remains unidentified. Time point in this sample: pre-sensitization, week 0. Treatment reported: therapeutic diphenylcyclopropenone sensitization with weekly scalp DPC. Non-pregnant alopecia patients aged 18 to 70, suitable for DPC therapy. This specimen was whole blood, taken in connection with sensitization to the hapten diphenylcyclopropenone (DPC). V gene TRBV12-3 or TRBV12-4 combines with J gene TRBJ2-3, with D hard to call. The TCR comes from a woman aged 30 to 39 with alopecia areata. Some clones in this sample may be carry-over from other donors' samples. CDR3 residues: CASSFLPLSTDTQYF. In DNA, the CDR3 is TGTGCCAGCAGTTTCCTGCCTCTTAGCACAGATACGCAGTATTTT.